Listed below are T cell receptor beta chains from one sample, sequenced in a study of CD8 T cells in ankylosing spondylitis. MiXCR was run by TCRdb on the 5' RACE reads, yielding one entry per CDR3 protein. The sample records roughly 280,000 distinct CDR3 sequences, around 20% being singletons. Sample: blood, either unsorted or a sorted T cell fraction (not recorded which). The receptors shown here come from a male donor with ankylosing spondylitis or in good health (not recorded which). CDR3s include the opening cysteine and the closing phenylalanine or tryptophan. The D gene is left open where the match is weak. The listing skips clone size in some rows; elsewhere it reads once, few, many or a size class.

v_gene	d_gene	j_gene	abundance	CDR3nt	CDR3aa
TRBV3-1	.	TRBJ1-1	.	TGTGCCAGCAGCCAACCCGGGACGGGACCCACTGAAGCTTTCTTT	CASSQPGTGPTEAFF
TRBV28	TRBD1	TRBJ1-2	few	TGTGCCAGCAGTCAAAGACAGGGGACAAACTATGGCTACACCTTC	CASSQRQGTNYGYTF
TRBV27	.	TRBJ2-1	few	TGTGCCAGCGGATTGACTCCAGACCCGACGTGGGATGAGCAGTTCTTC	CASGLTPDPTWDEQFF
TRBV5-1	TRBD2	TRBJ2-5	few	TGCGCCAGCAGCTTGGTGGGGACTACAGGCCAAGAGACCCAGTACTTC	CASSLVGTTGQETQYF
TRBV5-1	TRBD2	TRBJ2-1	.	TGCGCCAGCAGCCAACTGACTAGCGGAAGTTACAATGAGCAGTTCTTC	CASSQLTSGSYNEQFF
TRBV20-1	TRBD2	TRBJ2-5	few	TGCAGTGCTCCTGCTGGGAGGGGCAGGCGAGAGACCCAGTACTTC	CSAPAGRGRRETQYF
TRBV20-1	.	TRBJ2-5	few	TGCAGTGTCCCTGGTCCAGCTGGAGAGACCCAGTACTTC	CSVPGPAGETQYF
TRBV5-1	TRBD2	TRBJ2-1	.	TGCGCCAGCAGCTTGGTAGCGGGAAGTAATGAGCAGTTCTTC	CASSLVAGSNEQFF
TRBV6-5	TRBD1	TRBJ2-2	.	TGTGCCAGCAGTTACTCAGGACAGGGTCGTTCCGGGGAGCTGTTTTTT	CASSYSGQGRSGELFF
TRBV9	TRBD2	TRBJ2-4	few	TGTGCCAGCAGCGTAGAGGCTAGCGGTAACAAAAACATTCAGTACTTC	CASSVEASGNKNIQYF
TRBV5-1	TRBD1	TRBJ2-3	.	TGCGCCAGCAGCTTGGCCGCGGGACAGGGTGCAGATACGCAGTATTTT	CASSLAAGQGADTQYF
TRBV10-3	TRBD1	TRBJ1-2	.	TGTGCCATCCAGGGGGTAAGCGACTATGGCTACACCTTC	CAIQGVSDYGYTF
TRBV7-8	TRBD2	TRBJ2-3	.	TGTGCCAGCAGCCCTATGGGGGGGAGACATACGCAGTATTTT	CASSPMGGRHTQYF
TRBV6-1	.	TRBJ2-3	.	TGTGCCAGCAGTGAAAATTACCCGGTAACAGATACGCAGTATTTT	CASSENYPVTDTQYF
TRBV2	.	TRBJ2-1	few	TGTGCCAGCAGTGAGTGGGACTTCCCGGGGCAGTTCTTC	CASSEWDFPGQFF
TRBV11-2	TRBD2	TRBJ2-1	.	TGTGCCAGCAGCAAGGGACTAGCGGCCTACAATGAGCAGTTCTTC	CASSKGLAAYNEQFF
TRBV29-1	TRBD2	TRBJ2-1	.	TGCAGCGTTGACGGGGAGGCGGGAGTGGGCGATGAGCAGTTCTTC	CSVDGEAGVGDEQFF
TRBV5-4	.	TRBJ1-5	.	TGTGCCAGCAGCTTTCACGTTAGCAATCAGCCCCAGCATTTT	CASSFHVSNQPQHF
TRBV12-3/TRBV12-4	TRBD2	TRBJ2-1	.	TGTACCAGCAGCGGGACTACCGTGGTTAGCGGGTTCTCCTACAATGAGCAGTTCTTC	CTSSGTTVVSGFSYNEQFF
TRBV28	TRBD2	TRBJ2-4	.	TGTGCCAGCAGTTTCGGGACTAGCGGGAGTGTAGCCAAAAACATTCAGTACTTC	CASSFGTSGSVAKNIQYF
TRBV20-1	TRBD2	TRBJ2-2	few	TGCAGTGCCACTAGCGGGGGGGCCTCGGGGGAGCTGTTTTTT	CSATSGGASGELFF
TRBV28	TRBD1	TRBJ1-4	many	TGTGCCAGCAGTCTATTCCGGGACAGGGACGAAAAACTGTTTTTT	CASSLFRDRDEKLFF
TRBV6-1	TRBD1	TRBJ2-1	.	TGTGCCAGCAGTGGGTGGCAGGGGGCTAATGAGCAGTTCTTC	CASSGWQGANEQFF
TRBV20-1	.	TRBJ2-1	few	TGCAGTGCCGCGTCGGGATTTTTAGCCGCTTCCAATGAGCAGTTCTTC	CSAASGFLAASNEQFF
TRBV5-1	.	TRBJ2-2	few	TGCGCCAGCAGCTTACAAATGCGGGACAGAGTTATCCGGGAGCTGTTTTTT	CASSLQMRDRVIRELFF
TRBV24-1	.	TRBJ1-2	.	TGTGCCACCAGTGACCGGATGTCTAACTATGGCTACACCTTC	CATSDRMSNYGYTF
TRBV5-1	TRBD1	TRBJ1-1	few	TGCGCCAGCAGCTCCTGGGGACAGGCGAACACTGAAGCTTTCTTT	CASSSWGQANTEAFF
TRBV3-1	TRBD2	TRBJ2-1	.	TGTGCCAGCAGCCATGCAGGACTAGCGGGAGGGGGAAATGAGCAGTTCTTC	CASSHAGLAGGGNEQFF
TRBV24-1	.	TRBJ2-1	.	TGTGCCACCCCGAATTCCTACAATGAGCAGTTCTTC	CATPNSYNEQFF
TRBV7-9	.	TRBJ2-1	many	TGTGCCAGCAGTTCCGGCGCCTACAATGAGCAGTTCTTC	CASSSGAYNEQFF
TRBV11-2	.	TRBJ2-1	.	TGTGCCAGCAGCCCAGACAGTCGGGCGAAGGATGAGCAGTTCTTC	CASSPDSRAKDEQFF
TRBV6-5	TRBD2	TRBJ2-1	.	TGTGCCAGCAGTTTCGGACTAGCGGGGGTCAATGAGCAGTTCTTC	CASSFGLAGVNEQFF
TRBV20-1	.	TRBJ2-1	.	TGCAGTGCTCAGCGACTAGGGACCTACAATGAGCAGTTCTTC	CSAQRLGTYNEQFF
TRBV29-1	.	TRBJ2-2	.	TGCAGCGCGGGACAGAACACCGGGGAGCTGTTTTTT	CSAGQNTGELFF
TRBV12-3/TRBV12-4	TRBD2	TRBJ2-3	few	TGTGCCAGCAGCCCTATGGGGCTAGCGGGAGCAGATACGCAGTATTTT	CASSPMGLAGADTQYF
TRBV7-2	TRBD2	TRBJ2-2	few	TGTGCCAGCAGCCCTACCTGGGGGGGCGGGAGGCCCGGGGAGCTGTTTTTT	CASSPTWGGGRPGELFF
TRBV10-3	.	TRBJ2-5	.	TGTGCCGTAGGTGCTTGGGAGACCCAGTACTTC	CAVGAWETQYF
TRBV14	TRBD2	TRBJ2-1	.	TGTGCCAGCAGCCAAGGTCCCGGGACTAGCGGGTCCCTTAGCTCCTACAATGAGCAGTTCTTC	CASSQGPGTSGSLSSYNEQFF
TRBV20-1	TRBD2	TRBJ2-1	.	TGCAGTGCTAGAGGCCTAGCGGGGGGTTACAATGAGCAGTTCTTC	CSARGLAGGYNEQFF
TRBV20-1	.	TRBJ2-3	.	TGCAGTGCTAGACTAGTAGGCACAGATACGCAGTATTTT	CSARLVGTDTQYF
TRBV29-1	TRBD1	TRBJ2-5	few	TGCAGCGCCCGGGACAGGGCCGTTAAGGAGACCCAGTACTTC	CSARDRAVKETQYF
TRBV5-5	.	TRBJ1-2	.	TGTGCCAGCAGCTCTACCGGGACGGCCGTCGTGGGGGGCTACACCTTC	CASSSTGTAVVGGYTF
TRBV20-1	.	TRBJ1-2	few	TGCAGTGCTAGATCGGGGGGGGCTGACTCCCCCAACTATGGCTACACCTTC	CSARSGGADSPNYGYTF